This T cell receptor (beta chain) emerged from a study of early T cells in non-severe SARS-CoV-2 infection (dated by TCRdb to the early 2020s). About the full investigation: Because TCR sequencing relied on bulk RNA taken from unsorted whole blood, pairing of alpha and beta chains was not possible. The paper as a whole reports these results and caveats: VDJdb matching was skewed toward anti-spike CD8 responses, so virus-specific expansions were likely underestimated and private and CD4 specificities were missed.

CDR1 and CDR2 (SEHNR, FQNEAQ) derive from the germline V gene (reference sequence). Taken from cysteine to phenylalanine, the CDR3 has 14 residues. Only the CDR3 region is kept as DNA, spanning 42 bases read in frame from base 1. V is shortened by 4 bases, J by 2 bases, and the region joining them spans 11 bases. Library preparation was by 5' RACE. The instrument given in TCRdb is NextSeq 500. The TCR library protocol attached unique molecular identifiers to individual cDNA molecules to correct for sequencing error and PCR bias. Both TCR alpha and beta chains were sequenced, and tight co-correlation was observed between alpha and beta sequence abundances in each sample. The original methods were these. Decombinator V4 was used to annotate the V gene, J gene and CDR3 of the TCR sequences. Expanded TCRs were defined as changing significantly between any two time points under a Poisson model with p below 0.0001. TCR abundances were normalised to the total number of TCRs sequenced per sample and were expressed as counts per million. MAIT TCRs were defined by TRAV1-2 paired with TRAJ12, TRAJ20 or TRAJ33, and iNKT TCRs by TRAV10 paired with TRAJ18. A search of VDJdb, accessed on 1 November 2021, was run for TCRs annotated to CMV, EBV and SARS-CoV-2, with TCRs annotated for multiple antigens excluded. The raw public reads went through TCRdb reprocessing: fastp at Q25, MiXCR clone calling, in-frame beta chains kept. Entries are consolidated by CDR3 protein sequence, retaining the most common genes and DNA. It is TCRdb's table, rather than the study itself, that gives the V and J calls and clone size. Across this sample there are roughly 29,000 distinct CDR3 sequences, with roughly 5.3% seen only once. The top ten hold around 4.5% of the sample.

This clonotype was observed a handful of times. Which antigen it targets is not known. Per-base qualities were not stored, and no clone one base away is much larger. Set within a cohort of healthcare workers in London, UK, this nested case-control study involved weekly PCR testing of nasopharyngeal swabs along with blood sampling. Between 23 and 31 March 2020, the week of the UK lockdown, healthcare workers were enrolled and then followed up weekly for as long as 16 weeks. This receptor was identified in an adult who was a healthcare worker with PCR-confirmed SARS-CoV-2 infection or an uninfected control (not recorded which). The source material was whole blood. The chain is assembled from TRBV7-9 and TRBJ1-1; a weak D assignment points to TRBD1 (5 bases agree). The CDR3 corresponds to CASSSMGVNTEAFF. The sequenced DNA: TGTGCCAGCAGCTCGATGGGGGTTAACACTGAAGCTTTCTTT.